This entry lists 17 T cell receptor beta chains sequenced from one sample in a study of cytomegalovirus exposure and HLA in healthy donors. Profiled with immunoSEQ multiplex PCR; TCRdb holds only in-frame clones, not every one. The data contain about 56,000 clones, around 94% of them singletons. The sequencing input was PBMCs. These receptors were taken from a man younger than 35 in good health and CMV-seronegative.

V is TRBV10-2 and J is TRBJ2-6; 9 bases match TRBD2. Germline V gene sequence: CDR1 WSHSY, CDR2 SAAADI. The junction had 3 bases not matched to a gene; V was cut back by 3 bases and J by 0 bases. The CDR3 is 17 amino acids. CDR3: CASSEGGRASGANVLTF. CDR3 coding DNA: TGCGCCAGCAGTGAAGGCGGGAGGGCCTCTGGGGCCAACGTCCTGACTTTC.

V and J are TRBV6-5 and TRBJ2-7, with D perhaps matching TRBD1 (6 bases). V was pared by 4 bases and J by 3 bases, with 7 bases between. The CDR3 spans 12 residues. In germline, CDR1 is MNHEY, CDR2 SVGAGI. The CDR3 nucleotides read TGTGCCAGCAGTTCACAGGGCTACGAGCAGTACTTC. This translates into CASSSQGYEQYF.

This clone is a singleton in its sample. This sequence joins TRBV18 and TRBJ2-3, with TRBD2 matching 9 bases. The CDR3 runs 15 residues. Per the germline V gene, CDR1 is KGHSH and CDR2 is LQKENI. With V trimmed by 8 bases and J by 5 bases, 11 bases remained unmatched. CDR3 amino acids: CASTTSGPAGDTQYF. Written as DNA, the CDR3 is TGTGCCAGCACGACTAGCGGACCCGCGGGAGATACGCAGTATTTT. The full variable domain, its missing parts supplied by reference TRBV18 and TRBJ2-3, is NAGVMQNPRHLVRRRGQEARLRCSPMKGHSHVYWYRQLPEEGLKFMVYLQKENIIDESGMPKERFSAEFPKEGPSILRIQQVVRGDSAAYFCASTTSGPAGDTQYFGPGTRLTVL.

J is TRBJ1-1 and V is TRBV9; D is ambiguous. From germline, CDR1 is SGDLS and CDR2 YYNGEE. CDR3 size: 12 residues. V was shortened by 4 bases and J by 1 base, with 5 bases between the two germline ends. For the CDR3, the DNA is TGTGCCAGCAGCACGGGGAACACTGAAGCTTTCTTT. Translated, it gives CASSTGNTEAFF.

The rearrangement links TRBV11-3 to TRBJ2-7; D may be TRBD2 (6 bases). Trimming shortened V by 5 bases and J by 2 bases, and 16 bases separated the two germline ends. CDR3 length: 15 residues. Germline V CDR1 and CDR2: SGHNT, YENEEA. In DNA, the CDR3 is TGTGCCAGCAGCCCGGGCGCGGGGAGTCCCTACGAGCAGTACTTC. Residues: CASSPGAGSPYEQYF.

The chain is built from TRBV19 and TRBJ1-1; 10 bases match TRBD1. The CDR3 is 16 residues long. Looked up from germline, CDR1 is LNHDA and CDR2 is SQIVND (reference sequence). V shed 4 bases and J 6 bases; nucleotides not matched to a gene: 11. In DNA, the CDR3 is TGTGCCAGTAGTAAGAGACAGGGGGCAGGCTTCGCTGAAGCTTTCTTT. This codes for CASSKRQGAGFAEAFF.

The chain recombines TRBV10-3 with TRBJ2-1, with 7 bases lining up with TRBD1. Unmatched junction bases numbered 9, after V lost 6 bases and J lost 7 bases. The germline V gene has CDR1 ENHRY and CDR2 SYGVKD. There are 14 residues in the CDR3. The CDR3 is CAISDMTGMNEQFF. In DNA, the CDR3 is TGTGCCATCAGCGATATGACAGGGATGAATGAGCAGTTCTTC.

The rearrangement uses TRBV29-1 and TRBJ2-3; no firm D call. The V gene's germline CDR1 is SQVTM and CDR2 ANQGSEA. The ends were cut back, 7 bases at V and 4 bases at J, with 12 bases in the middle. This CDR3 spans 12 amino acids. The CDR3 region has the DNA TGCAGCGCCCCTGGGCCAGCAGATACGCAGTATTTT. Translated, it gives CSAPGPADTQYF.

CDR3 residues: CASSAGGQGLRGSYNEQFF. The CDR3 region has the DNA TGCGCCAGCAGCGCCGGGGGACAGGGGCTCCGCGGGAGCTACAATGAGCAGTTCTTC. The gene calls are TRBV4-3 and TRBJ2-1; 10 bases line up with TRBD1. The germline V gene encodes CDR1 LGHNA and CDR2 YSLEER. This CDR3 has 19 residues. V gave up 5 bases and J gave up 3 bases; unmatched junction bases: 16.

The CDR3 bases are TGTGCCACTCGAACACTAGGCTCCTACAATGAGCAGTTCTTC. Translated, it gives CATRTLGSYNEQFF. This rearrangement joins TRBV6-6 to TRBJ2-1, with TRBD2 as a possible D gene (5 bases). CDR3 size: 14 residues. From germline, CDR1 is MNHNY and CDR2 SVGAGI (reference sequence). Trimming left V 10 bases short and J 0 bases short, with 13 bases between.

The chain joins TRBV6-6 to TRBJ1-1; 8 bases match TRBD1. The CDR3 runs 15 residues. The V gene end was trimmed by 5 bases and the J gene end by 10 bases; junction bases not matched to a gene: 15. Germline V lookup: CDR1 MNHNY, CDR2 SVGAGI (reference sequence). CDR3 sequence: CASSNAGGADLSAFF. CDR3 nucleotides: TGTGCCAGCAGTAACGCAGGGGGCGCAGATCTCTCAGCTTTCTTT.

The J gene is TRBJ2-7, the V gene TRBV27, with 7 nucleotides matching TRBD2. There are 15 residues in the CDR3. J was trimmed by 7 bases and V by 2 bases; bases with no gene match: 11. CDR1 and CDR2 from the germline V gene are MNHEY and SMNVEV (reference sequence). The CDR3 loop reads CASSLAGAIFFEQYF. The CDR3 DNA reads as TGTGCCAGCAGTTTAGCGGGAGCCATCTTCTTTGAGCAGTACTTC.

This clone was observed a single time. CDR3 coding DNA: TGTGCCAGCAGCCATCCGGGAACGAGAGGCTACACCTTC. It specifies CASSHPGTRGYTF. V gene TRBV14 combines with J gene TRBJ1-2; D is unresolved. V lost 3 bases, J lost 8 bases, and 13 bases lay in between. CDR3 length equals 13 residues. The germline V gene encodes CDR1 SGHDN and CDR2 FVKESK. The full variable domain, its missing parts supplied by reference TRBV14 and TRBJ1-2, is EAGVTQFPSHSVIEKGQTVTLRCDPISGHDNLYWYRRVMGKEIKFLLHFVKESKQDESGMPNNRFLAERTGGTYSTLKVQPAELEDSGVYFCASSHPGTRGYTFGSGTRLTVV.

The chain recombines TRBV10-2 with TRBJ2-7, with 7 bases that match TRBD1. Germline assignment: CDR1 WSHSY and CDR2 SAAADI. V gave up 7 bases and J gave up 2 bases; unmatched junction bases: 14. This CDR3 comprises 16 residues. The CDR3 protein is CASTGYRGSNTYEQYF. CDR3 nucleotide sequence: TGCGCCAGCACCGGATACAGGGGAAGTAATACCTACGAGCAGTACTTC.

This clone was picked up one time. V is TRBV5-1 and J is TRBJ2-3; 15 positions agree with TRBD2. Germline CDR1 SGHRS, CDR2 YFSETQ. The junction had 7 bases not matched to a gene; V was cut back by 4 bases and J by 4 bases. The CDR3 covers 17 residues. CDR3 region: CASSTGTSGRLADTQYF. The CDR3 DNA reads as TGCGCCAGCAGCACCGGGACTAGCGGGAGGCTTGCAGATACGCAGTATTTT.

The CDR3 region is CASSSGLGGNTIYF. The DNA for the CDR3 is TGTGCCAGCAGTTCCGGGTTAGGTGGAAACACCATATATTTT. The chain employs TRBV28 and TRBJ1-3; D is undetermined. The CDR3 is 14 residues long. Trimming removed 4 bases from V and 3 bases from J, with 10 bases in between. The germline V gene has CDR1 MDHEN and CDR2 SYDVKM. The full variable domain, with the rest looked up from reference TRBV28 and TRBJ1-3, is DVKVTQSSRYLVKRTGEKVFLECVQDMDHENMFWYRQDPGLGLRLIYFSYDVKMKEKGDIPEGYSVSREKKERFSLILESASTNQTSMYLCASSSGLGGNTIYFGEGSWLTVV.

The V call is TRBV29-1, the J call TRBJ1-5, with D possibly matching TRBD1 (6 bases). Per germline, CDR1 SQVTM and CDR2 ANQGSEA. CDR3 length: 13 amino acids. The germline V and J ends were trimmed by 5 bases and 7 bases, with 15 bases remaining between them. The CDR3 nucleotides read TGCAGCGTTCTCCAGGGGATAGGCCAGCCCCAGCATTTT. Translating it yields CSVLQGIGQPQHF.